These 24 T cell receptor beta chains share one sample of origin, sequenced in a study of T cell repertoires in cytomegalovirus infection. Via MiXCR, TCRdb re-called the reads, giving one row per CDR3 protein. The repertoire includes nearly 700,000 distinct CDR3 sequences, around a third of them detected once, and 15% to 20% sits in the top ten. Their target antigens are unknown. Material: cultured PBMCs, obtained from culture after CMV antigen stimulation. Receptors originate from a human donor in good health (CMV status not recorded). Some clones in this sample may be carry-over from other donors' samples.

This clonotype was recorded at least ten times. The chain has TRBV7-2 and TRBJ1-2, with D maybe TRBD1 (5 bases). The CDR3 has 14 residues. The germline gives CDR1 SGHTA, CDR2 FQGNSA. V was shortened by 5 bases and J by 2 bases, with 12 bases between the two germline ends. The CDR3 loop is CASSPVGGNYGYTF. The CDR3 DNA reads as TGTGCCAGCAGCCCCGTCGGGGGGAACTATGGCTACACCTTC.

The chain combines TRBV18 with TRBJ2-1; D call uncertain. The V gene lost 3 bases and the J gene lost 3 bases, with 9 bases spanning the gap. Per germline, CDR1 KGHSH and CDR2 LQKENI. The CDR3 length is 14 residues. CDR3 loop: CASSPTVVYNEQFF. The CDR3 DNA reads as TGTGCCAGCTCACCTACCGTGGTCTACAATGAGCAGTTCTTC.

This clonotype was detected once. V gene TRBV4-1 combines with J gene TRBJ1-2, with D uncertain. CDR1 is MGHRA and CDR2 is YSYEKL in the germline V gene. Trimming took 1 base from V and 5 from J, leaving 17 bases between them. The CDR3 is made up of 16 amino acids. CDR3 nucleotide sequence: TGCGCCAGCAGCCAAGGGGAGGGAGGAAGATGGTATGGCTACACCTTC. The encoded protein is CASSQGEGGRWYGYTF.

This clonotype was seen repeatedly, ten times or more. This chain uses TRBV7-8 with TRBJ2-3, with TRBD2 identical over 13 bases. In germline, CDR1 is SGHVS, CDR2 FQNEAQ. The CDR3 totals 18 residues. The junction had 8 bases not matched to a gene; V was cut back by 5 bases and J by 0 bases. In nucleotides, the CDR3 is TGTGCCAGCAGCCTCGGACTAGCGGGGGCCTCTAGCACAGATACGCAGTATTTT. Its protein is CASSLGLAGASSTDTQYF.

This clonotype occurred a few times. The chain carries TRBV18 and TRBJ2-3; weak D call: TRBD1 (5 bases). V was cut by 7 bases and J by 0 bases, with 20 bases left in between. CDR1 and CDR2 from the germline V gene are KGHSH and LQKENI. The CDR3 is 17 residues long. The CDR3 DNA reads TGTGCCAGCTTTACCCTCAGGGATGGTATTAGCACAGATACGCAGTATTTT. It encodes CASFTLRDGISTDTQYF.

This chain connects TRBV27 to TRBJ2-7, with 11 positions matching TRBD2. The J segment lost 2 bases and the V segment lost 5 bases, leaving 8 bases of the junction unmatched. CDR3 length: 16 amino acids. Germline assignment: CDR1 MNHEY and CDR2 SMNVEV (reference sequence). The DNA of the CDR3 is TGTGCCAGCAGTCCCAGACTAGCGGGACTCCCCTACGAGCAGTACTTC. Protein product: CASSPRLAGLPYEQYF.

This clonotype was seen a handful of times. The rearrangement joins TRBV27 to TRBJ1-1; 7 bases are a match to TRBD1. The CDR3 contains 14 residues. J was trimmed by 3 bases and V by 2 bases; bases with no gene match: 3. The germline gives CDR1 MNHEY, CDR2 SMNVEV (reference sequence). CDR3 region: CASSLLGTDTEAFF. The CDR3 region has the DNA TGTGCCAGCAGTTTACTCGGGACAGACACTGAAGCTTTCTTT.

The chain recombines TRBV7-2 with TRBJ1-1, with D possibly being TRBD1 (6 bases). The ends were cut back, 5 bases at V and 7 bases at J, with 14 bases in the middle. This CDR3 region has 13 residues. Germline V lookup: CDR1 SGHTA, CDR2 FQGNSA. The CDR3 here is CASSPGRGIEAFF. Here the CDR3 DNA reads TGTGCCAGCAGCCCAGGGAGGGGGATTGAAGCTTTCTTT.

Written as DNA, the CDR3 is TGTGCTAGTGGTTTGAGCCCTCTCGACAATGAGCAGTTCTTC. This encodes CASGLSPLDNEQFF. The gene calls are TRBV12-5 and TRBJ2-1; D is unclear. This CDR3 is 14 amino acids long. Germline values: CDR1 LGHNT, CDR2 FRNRAP. The germline V and J ends were trimmed by 2 bases and 5 bases, with 10 bases remaining between them.

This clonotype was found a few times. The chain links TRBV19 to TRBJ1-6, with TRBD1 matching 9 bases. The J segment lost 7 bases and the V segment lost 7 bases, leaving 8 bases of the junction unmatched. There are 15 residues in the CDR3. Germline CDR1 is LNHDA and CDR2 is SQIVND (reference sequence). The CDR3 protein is CASIAPGQGNSPLHF. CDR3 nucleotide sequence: TGTGCCAGTATCGCTCCGGGACAGGGCAATTCACCCCTCCACTTT.

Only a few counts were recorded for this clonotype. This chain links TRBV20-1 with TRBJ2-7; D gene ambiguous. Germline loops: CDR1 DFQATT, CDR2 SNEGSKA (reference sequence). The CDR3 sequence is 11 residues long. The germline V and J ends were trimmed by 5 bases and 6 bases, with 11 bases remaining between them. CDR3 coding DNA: TGCAGTGCTGGAGCCCTCTTCGAGCAGTACTTC. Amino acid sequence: CSAGALFEQYF.

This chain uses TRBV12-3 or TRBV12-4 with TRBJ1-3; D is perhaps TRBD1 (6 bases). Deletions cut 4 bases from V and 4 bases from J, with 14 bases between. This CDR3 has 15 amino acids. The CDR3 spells CASSSGGPGGNTIYF. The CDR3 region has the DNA TGTGCCAGCAGTTCGGGGGGGCCCGGCGGAAACACCATATATTTT.

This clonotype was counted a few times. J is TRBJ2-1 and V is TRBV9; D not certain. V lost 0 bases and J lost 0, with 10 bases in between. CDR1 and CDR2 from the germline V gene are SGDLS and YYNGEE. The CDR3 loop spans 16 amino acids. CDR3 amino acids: CASSVAPQVSYNEQFF. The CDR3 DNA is TGTGCCAGCAGCGTAGCCCCGCAGGTCTCCTACAATGAGCAGTTCTTC.

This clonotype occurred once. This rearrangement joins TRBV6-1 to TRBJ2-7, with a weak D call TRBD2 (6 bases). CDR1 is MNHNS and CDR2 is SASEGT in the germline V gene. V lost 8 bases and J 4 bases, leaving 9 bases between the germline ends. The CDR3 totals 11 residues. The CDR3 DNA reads TGTGCCAGCGCGGGGATGTACGAGCAGTACTTC. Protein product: CASAGMYEQYF.

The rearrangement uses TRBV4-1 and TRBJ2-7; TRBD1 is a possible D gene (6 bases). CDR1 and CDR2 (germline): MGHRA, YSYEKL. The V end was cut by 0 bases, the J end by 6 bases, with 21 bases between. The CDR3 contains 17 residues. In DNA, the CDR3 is TGCGCCAGCAGCCAAGAACAAGGACAGTTCATCACTACCGAGCAGTACTTC. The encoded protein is CASSQEQGQFITTEQYF.

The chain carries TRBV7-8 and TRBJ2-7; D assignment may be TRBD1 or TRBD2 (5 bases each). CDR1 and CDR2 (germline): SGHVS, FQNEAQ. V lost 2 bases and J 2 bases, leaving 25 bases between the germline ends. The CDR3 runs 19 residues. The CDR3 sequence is CASSLKWRQGVGTPYEQYF. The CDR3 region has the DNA TGTGCCAGCAGCTTAAAATGGAGGCAGGGTGTTGGGACCCCCTACGAGCAGTACTTC.

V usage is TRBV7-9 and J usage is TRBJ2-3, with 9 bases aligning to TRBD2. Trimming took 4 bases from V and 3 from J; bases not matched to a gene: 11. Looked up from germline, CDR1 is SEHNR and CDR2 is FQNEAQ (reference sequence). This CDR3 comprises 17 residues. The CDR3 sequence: CASSSTGGRAGTDTQYF. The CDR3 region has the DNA TGTGCCAGCAGCTCCACGGGCGGGAGGGCCGGTACAGATACGCAGTATTTT.

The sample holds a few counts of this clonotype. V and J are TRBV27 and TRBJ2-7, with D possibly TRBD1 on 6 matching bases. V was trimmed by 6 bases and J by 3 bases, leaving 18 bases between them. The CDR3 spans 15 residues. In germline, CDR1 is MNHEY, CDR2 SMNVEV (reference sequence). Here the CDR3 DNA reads TGTGCCAGCAGCCGCCTTGGGACACCGTACTACGAGCAGTACTTC. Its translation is CASSRLGTPYYEQYF.

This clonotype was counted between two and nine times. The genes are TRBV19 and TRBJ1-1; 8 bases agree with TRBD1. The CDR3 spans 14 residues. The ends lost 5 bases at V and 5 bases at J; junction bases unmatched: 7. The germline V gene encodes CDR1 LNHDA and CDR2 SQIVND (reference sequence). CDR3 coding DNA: TGTGCCAGTAGTTTGACAGGGGTGAGGACTGAAGCTTTCTTT. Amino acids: CASSLTGVRTEAFF. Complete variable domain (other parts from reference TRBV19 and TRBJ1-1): DGGITQSPKYLFRKEGQNVTLSCEQNLNHDAMYWYRQDPGQGLRLIYYSQIVNDFQKGDIAEGYSVSREKKESFPLTVTSAQKNPTAFYLCASSLTGVRTEAFFGQGTRLTVV.

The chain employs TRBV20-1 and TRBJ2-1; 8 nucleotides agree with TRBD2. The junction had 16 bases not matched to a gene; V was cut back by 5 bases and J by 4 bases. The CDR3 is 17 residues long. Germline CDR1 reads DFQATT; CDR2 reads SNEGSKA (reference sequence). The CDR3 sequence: CSARGGGEAHTYNEQFF. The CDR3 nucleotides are TGCAGTGCTCGGGGGGGAGGGGAAGCCCACACGTACAATGAGCAGTTCTTC.

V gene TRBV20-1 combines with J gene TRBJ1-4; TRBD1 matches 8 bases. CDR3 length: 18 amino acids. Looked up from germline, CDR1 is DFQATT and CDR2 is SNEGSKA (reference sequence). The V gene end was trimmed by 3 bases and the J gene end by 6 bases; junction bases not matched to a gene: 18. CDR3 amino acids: CSASGPGTGLGTYEKLFF. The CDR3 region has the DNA TGCAGTGCTAGCGGTCCCGGGACAGGTTTGGGGACGTATGAAAAACTGTTTTTT.

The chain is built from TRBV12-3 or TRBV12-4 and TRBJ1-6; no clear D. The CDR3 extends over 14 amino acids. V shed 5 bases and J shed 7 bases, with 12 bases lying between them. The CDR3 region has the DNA TGTGCCAGCAGTACAATTGGGTGGAATTCACCCCTCCACTTT. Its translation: CASSTIGWNSPLHF.

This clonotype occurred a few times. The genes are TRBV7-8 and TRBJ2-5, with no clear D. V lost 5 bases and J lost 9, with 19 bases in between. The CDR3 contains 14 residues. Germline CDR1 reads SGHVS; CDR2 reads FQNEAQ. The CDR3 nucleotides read TGTGCCAGCAGCCCGTTAGTAGGTGGGGAATCCCAGTACTTC. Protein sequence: CASSPLVGGESQYF.

The DNA for the CDR3 is TGCAGTGCTATACAGGGAGACTGGTATGGCTACACCTTC. Amino acid sequence: CSAIQGDWYGYTF. The chain uses TRBV20-1 and TRBJ1-2, with a weak D call TRBD1 (6 bases). This CDR3 contains 13 residues. V dropped 4 bases and J dropped 5 bases, with 14 bases sitting between them. CDR1 is DFQATT and CDR2 is SNEGSKA in the germline V gene (reference sequence).